Presented here are 32 T cell receptor beta chains from one specimen sequenced in a study of blood T cell repertoires in COVID-19. Some clones are missing from TCRdb's copy, which holds only in-frame ones; the method was immunoSEQ multiplex PCR. The table has some 400,000 clones, 80% to 95% seen once. The sequenced material came from PBMCs or T cells enriched from blood (not recorded which). These receptors were taken from a woman aged 40 to 50 who had been exposed to COVID-19.

V is TRBV12-3 or TRBV12-4 and J is TRBJ1-1; D might be TRBD1 (6 bases). The CDR3 runs 13 residues. With 6 bases removed from V and 4 bases from J, the gap between germline ends came to 12 bases. CDR3 sequence (DNA): TGTGCCAGCAGGAGAGGGGGGGGCACTGAAGCTTTCTTT. It encodes CASRRGGGTEAFF.

This chain connects TRBV5-4 to TRBJ1-1, with 8 bases fitting TRBD1. This CDR3 contains 14 residues. After removal of 4 bases from V and 2 bases from J, the junction contained 4 bases not matched to a gene. Germline V gives CDR1 SGHNT, CDR2 YYREEE (reference sequence). The CDR3 nucleotides are TGTGCCAGCAGCATTCAGGGGGCAAACACTGAAGCTTTCTTT. This sequence encodes CASSIQGANTEAFF.

The chain combines TRBV7-8 with TRBJ2-2; possible D gene TRBD2, 6 bases. Germline V gene lookup returns CDR1 SGHVS and CDR2 FQNEAQ. The ends were cut back, 8 bases at V and 5 bases at J, with 12 bases in the middle. The CDR3 is made up of 13 amino acids. The CDR3 here is CASVGGSTGELFF. CDR3 coding DNA: TGTGCCAGCGTGGGGGGTTCGACCGGGGAGCTGTTTTTT. The full variable domain, its missing parts supplied by reference TRBV7-8 and TRBJ2-2, is GAGVSQSPRYKVAKRGQDVALRCDPISGHVSLFWYQQALGQGPEFLTYFQNEAQLDKSGLPSDRFFAERPEGSVSTLKIQRTQQEDSAVYLCASVGGSTGELFFGEGSRLTVL.

The genes are TRBV18 and TRBJ2-1; 9 positions match TRBD1. The ends lost 0 bases at V and 3 bases at J; junction bases unmatched: 0. The CDR3 sequence is 15 residues long. Germline-derived CDR1 and CDR2 are KGHSH and LQKENI. The CDR3 region is CASSPPGQGYNEQFF. In DNA, the CDR3 is TGTGCCAGCTCACCACCGGGACAGGGCTACAATGAGCAGTTCTTC. The full variable domain, completed using reference TRBV18 and TRBJ2-1, is NAGVMQNPRHLVRRRGQEARLRCSPMKGHSHVYWYRQLPEEGLKFMVYLQKENIIDESGMPKERFSAEFPKEGPSILRIQQVVRGDSAAYFCASSPPGQGYNEQFFGPGTRLTVL.

The J gene is TRBJ2-4, the V gene TRBV5-5, with D possibly TRBD2 on 6 matching bases. The CDR3 extends over 14 amino acids. V dropped 4 bases and J dropped 8 bases, with 16 bases sitting between them. The germline gives CDR1 SGHKS, CDR2 YYEKEE (reference sequence). As DNA, the CDR3 is TGTGCCAGCAGCGCGGGATGGGCCTGGGACATTCAGTACTTC. It is translated as CASSAGWAWDIQYF.

The rearrangement joins TRBV29-1 to TRBJ1-1, with 8 nucleotides matching TRBD1. The CDR3 sequence is 13 residues long. Trimming removed 5 bases from V and 2 bases from J; junction bases left unmatched: 4. CDR1 SQVTM and CDR2 ANQGSEA come from the germline V gene. The chain's CDR3 is CSVRGQGNTEAFF. In DNA, the CDR3 is TGCAGCGTTCGAGGACAGGGAAACACTGAAGCTTTCTTT.

The genes are TRBV7-9 and TRBJ2-7; TRBD1 matches at 7 bases. The CDR3 runs 17 residues. After removal of 0 bases from V and 4 bases from J, the junction contained 12 bases not matched to a gene. The V gene's germline CDR1 is SEHNR and CDR2 FQNEAQ (reference sequence). The CDR3 is CASSLARSRDSLYEQYF. The CDR3 DNA is TGTGCCAGCAGCTTAGCGAGGAGCCGGGACAGTTTATACGAGCAGTACTTC. Filled out from reference TRBV7-9 and TRBJ2-7, the complete variable domain reads DTGVSQNPRHKITKRGQNVTFRCDPISEHNRLYWYRQTLGQGPEFLTYFQNEAQLEKSRLLSDRFSAERPKGSFSTLEIQRTEQGDSAMYLCASSLARSRDSLYEQYFGPGTRLTVT.

This chain joins TRBV19 and TRBJ2-7, with D tentatively TRBD1 (7 bases). The V end was cut by 6 bases, the J end by 0 bases, with 18 bases between. Looked up from germline, CDR1 is LNHDA and CDR2 is SQIVND (reference sequence). This CDR3 has 16 amino acids. This chain's CDR3 is CASSDHGGTASYEQYF. Written as DNA, the CDR3 is TGTGCCAGTAGCGACCATGGGGGGACAGCCTCCTACGAGCAGTACTTC.

This chain connects TRBV15 to TRBJ2-5, with TRBD1 matching 7 bases. The CDR3 length is 15 residues. V lost 1 base, J lost 2 bases, and 4 bases stayed unmatched. Germline V gene data show CDR1 as LNHNV and CDR2 as YYDKDF (reference sequence). DNA for the CDR3: TGTGCCACCAGCAGAGGGGACAGCAAACAAGAGACCCAGTACTTC. It is translated as CATSRGDSKQETQYF.

This clone was seen ten or more times. The chain couples TRBV10-2 to TRBJ2-1, with 9 bases that match TRBD2. This CDR3 has 16 amino acids. The V segment lost 3 bases and the J segment 0 bases; nucleotides outside the gene matches: 3. Germline values: CDR1 WSHSY, CDR2 SAAADI. The CDR3 spells CASSDQREVSYNEQFF. CDR3 DNA: TGCGCCAGCAGTGATCAGCGGGAGGTCTCCTACAATGAGCAGTTCTTC.

This chain uses TRBV15 with TRBJ2-3; 10 bases line up with TRBD2. Germline CDR1 LNHNV, CDR2 YYDKDF (reference sequence). J gave up 0 bases and V 1 base, and 4 bases lay outside the gene matches. The CDR3 is made up of 17 amino acids. Here the CDR3 DNA reads TGTGCCACCAGCAGAGTCAGGACTAGCGGCAGCACAGATACGCAGTATTTT. This gives the protein CATSRVRTSGSTDTQYF.

The chain is built from TRBV15 and TRBJ1-1; tentative D call: TRBD1 (6 bases). Trimming removed 8 bases at V and 2 bases at J, with 18 bases between. Germline V gene sequence: CDR1 LNHNV, CDR2 YYDKDF (reference sequence). The CDR3 runs to 15 residues. Here the CDR3 reads CATSRTASRNTEAFF. The CDR3 DNA follows: TGTGCCACCTCCCGGACAGCCTCTCGAAACACTGAAGCTTTCTTT.

This chain joins TRBV18 and TRBJ1-1; D unresolved. The germline V gene encodes CDR1 KGHSH and CDR2 LQKENI. V gave up 1 base and J gave up 1 base, with 10 bases separating them. This CDR3 has 15 residues. The CDR3 reads CASSPLRTENTEAFF. CDR3 bases: TGTGCCAGCTCACCACTACGTACAGAGAACACTGAAGCTTTCTTT.

Written as DNA, the CDR3 is TGCAGCGTTAGTACCCGACTAGTCACAGATACGCAGTATTTT. Residues: CSVSTRLVTDTQYF. V is TRBV29-1 and J is TRBJ2-3, with D maybe TRBD2 (6 bases). V dropped 5 bases and J dropped 2 bases, with 14 bases sitting between them. Germline values: CDR1 SQVTM, CDR2 ANQGSEA. CDR3 length: 14 residues.

The chain recombines TRBV5-6 with TRBJ1-5, with 8 bases that match TRBD1. Germline loops: CDR1 SGHDT, CDR2 YYEEEE. This CDR3 is built from 14 residues. V lost 4 bases and J lost 6; bases outside the gene matches: 6. CDR3 sequence: CASSMDRASQPQHF. For the CDR3, the DNA is TGTGCCAGCAGCATGGACAGGGCAAGTCAGCCCCAGCATTTT. Based on the CDR3 plus reference TRBV5-6 and TRBJ1-5, the full variable domain is DAGVTQSPTHLIKTRGQQVTLRCSPKSGHDTVSWYQQALGQGPQFIFQYYEEEERQRGNFPDRFSGHQFPNYSSELNVNALLLGDSALYLCASSMDRASQPQHFGDGTRLSIL.

The V and J genes are TRBV7-8 and TRBJ1-1, with D unclear. The V gene lost 0 bases and the J gene lost 1 base, with 6 bases spanning the gap. The germline V gene encodes CDR1 SGHVS and CDR2 FQNEAQ. The CDR3 is made up of 14 amino acids. The chain's CDR3 is CASSLAGGNTEAFF. The CDR3 coding sequence is TGTGCCAGCAGCTTAGCAGGAGGGAACACTGAAGCTTTCTTT.

The V call is TRBV6-5, the J call TRBJ1-1; possible D gene TRBD1, 6 bases. Germline CDR1 and CDR2: MNHEY and SVGAGI. Trimming removed 4 bases at V and 4 bases at J, with 19 bases between. The CDR3 extends over 16 amino acids. The CDR3 sequence is CASSSPQGLGSTEAFF. For the CDR3, the DNA is TGTGCCAGCAGTTCTCCTCAGGGGTTGGGGAGCACTGAAGCTTTCTTT.

This clone is a singleton in its sample. The chain joins TRBV18 to TRBJ1-2; 7 bases align to TRBD1. The germline V gene has CDR1 KGHSH and CDR2 LQKENI. This CDR3 spans 14 amino acids. V shed 3 bases, J shed 5 bases, and the junction held 6 bases outside the gene matches. CDR3 in amino acids: CASSPPTTGYGYTF. The CDR3 coding sequence is TGTGCCAGCTCACCTCCCACGACAGGGTATGGCTACACCTTC.

The chain joins TRBV7-9 to TRBJ2-1; the match to TRBD2 covers 10 bases. Germline CDR1 SEHNR, CDR2 FQNEAQ (reference sequence). V dropped 1 base and J dropped 3; count of bases not matched to a gene: 6. CDR3 size: 17 residues. In nucleotides, the CDR3 is TGTGCCAGCAGCTTAGGAGGACTAGCGGTCATCTACAATGAGCAGTTCTTC. Translation gives CASSLGGLAVIYNEQFF.

The genes are TRBV7-2 and TRBJ1-2; the D gene is possibly TRBD1 (6 bases). The CDR3 length is 17 residues. The germline V and J ends were trimmed by 5 bases and 7 bases, with 26 bases remaining between them. Germline lookup yields CDR1 SGHTA and CDR2 FQGNSA. CDR3 in DNA: TGTGCCAGCAGCCCGATAAGGCGTCCCGGGACAACTAGTGGCTACACCTTC. Translated: CASSPIRRPGTTSGYTF.

V usage is TRBV6-1 and J usage is TRBJ2-7; 10 bases are a match to TRBD1. The length of the CDR3 is 14 residues. The J segment lost 6 bases and the V segment lost 2 bases, leaving 4 bases of the junction unmatched. Per germline, CDR1 MNHNS and CDR2 SASEGT. This CDR3 reads CASSESGTGVEQYF. The CDR3 region has the DNA TGTGCCAGCAGTGAATCGGGGACAGGGGTCGAGCAGTACTTC.

The chain links TRBV14 to TRBJ1-3, with D possibly being TRBD1 (5 bases). Trimming took off 3 bases at V and 3 bases at J, with 12 bases between the two ends. Germline assignment: CDR1 SGHDN and CDR2 FVKESK. This CDR3 is built from 15 residues. For the CDR3, the DNA is TGTGCCAGCAGCCACGGAGGGGTTGGTGGAAACACCATATATTTT. It yields the protein CASSHGGVGGNTIYF.

For the CDR3, the DNA is TGTGCCAGCAGCCCCACGCCCCGGGACACCTACGAGCAGTACTTC. Its protein product is CASSPTPRDTYEQYF. J is TRBJ2-7 and V is TRBV4-2, with D maybe TRBD1 (6 bases). The V end lost 4 bases, the J end lost 2 bases, and 15 bases lay between the germline ends. Per the germline V gene, CDR1 is LGHNA and CDR2 is YNFKEQ. The CDR3 length is 15 residues.

This clone has a handful of counts. The CDR3 reads CASSDNRAYEQYF. CDR3 nucleotide sequence: TGTGCCAGCAGTGATAATAGAGCCTACGAGCAGTACTTC. V usage is TRBV2 and J usage is TRBJ2-7; no clear D gene. Germline lookup yields CDR1 SNHLY and CDR2 FYNNEI. V lost 3 bases, J lost 2 bases, and 8 bases lay in between. The CDR3 consists of 13 residues.

This clone was counted once. CDR3 sequence: CAWSPKSPTGTYGYTF. As DNA, the CDR3 is TGTGCCTGGAGTCCAAAATCTCCGACAGGAACTTATGGCTACACCTTC. The chain has TRBV30 and TRBJ1-2; maybe TRBD1 (6 bases). Germline V gives CDR1 GTSNPN, CDR2 SVGIG (reference sequence). The V gene lost 2 bases and the J gene lost 5 bases, with 21 bases spanning the gap. The CDR3 covers 16 residues.

Remarks on this clone: The sample holds other DNA sequences that translate to the same CDR3. The V and J genes are TRBV18 and TRBJ1-1; weak D call: TRBD1 (5 bases). With 5 bases removed from V and 1 base from J, the gap between germline ends came to 11 bases. The CDR3 is 14 amino acids. Germline-derived CDR1 and CDR2 are KGHSH and LQKENI. The CDR3: CASSTTGGNTEAFF. The CDR3 DNA reads as TGTGCCAGCTCAACTACGGGGGGGAACACTGAAGCTTTCTTT.

This clone was counted between two and nine times. CDR3: CAGDRGNNTEAFF. CDR3 DNA: TGCGCCGGAGACAGGGGGAATAACACTGAAGCTTTCTTT. The chain carries TRBV5-1 and TRBJ1-1, with 9 bases aligning to TRBD1. J gave up 2 bases and V 10 bases, and 6 bases lay outside the gene matches. Germline V lookup: CDR1 SGHRS, CDR2 YFSETQ. The CDR3 is 13 residues long.

V is TRBV13 and J is TRBJ1-1, with D possibly being TRBD1 (6 bases). The CDR3 loop spans 13 amino acids. The ends were cut back, 5 bases at V and 6 bases at J, with 13 bases in the middle. The germline CDR1 and CDR2 sequences are PRHDT and FYEKMQ (reference sequence). This CDR3 reads CASSQRGTAEAFF. Here the CDR3 DNA reads TGTGCCAGCAGCCAAAGGGGGACCGCTGAAGCTTTCTTT.

This rearrangement joins TRBV5-4 to TRBJ2-3; tentatively, D is TRBD1 (5 bases). Trimming stripped 5 bases from V and 0 bases from J, with 7 bases between. Germline values: CDR1 SGHNT, CDR2 YYREEE (reference sequence). The CDR3 is 13 amino acids. The CDR3 DNA sequence: TGTGCCAGCAGGACAGATAGCACAGATACGCAGTATTTT. This encodes CASRTDSTDTQYF.

V is TRBV9 and J is TRBJ2-7; no reliable D call. V lost 0 bases and J lost 4, with 14 bases in between. The germline CDR1 and CDR2 sequences are SGDLS and YYNGEE. This CDR3 has 15 residues. In DNA form, the CDR3 reads TGTGCCAGCAGCGTAGCTACGTCGTCGGTTTACGAGCAGTACTTC. Translation: CASSVATSSVYEQYF.

The chain combines TRBV7-8 with TRBJ1-1, with D maybe TRBD1 (6 bases). Looked up from germline, CDR1 is SGHVS and CDR2 is FQNEAQ. The CDR3 has 15 amino acids. Trimming pared 0 bases from V and 0 bases from J, leaving 8 bases between. As DNA, the CDR3 is TGTGCCAGCAGCTTAGCAACAGGGCTGAACACTGAAGCTTTCTTT. This gives the protein CASSLATGLNTEAFF.

This chain connects TRBV7-2 to TRBJ2-1; the match to TRBD1 covers 12 bases. The trim removed 5 bases at V and 5 bases at J, leaving 4 bases unmatched. Germline V gene sequence: CDR1 SGHTA, CDR2 FQGNSA. This CDR3 has 15 residues. The CDR3 loop is CASSKGTGGNNEQFF. CDR3 sequence (DNA): TGTGCCAGCAGCAAGGGGACAGGGGGCAACAATGAGCAGTTCTTC.